This record looks at one T cell receptor beta chain sequence and its context. What it binds is not known. The sample belongs to a study of CXCR3-negative and CXCR3-positive naive CD8 T cells. Overall study findings and caveats: TRB CDR3 hydrophobicity was greater in CXCR3-positive naive cells than in CXCR3-negative naive cells. The level of CXCR3 expression partially decreased after cryopreservation; the majority of assays used fresh PBMCs.

5' RACE with UMI labels generated the TRB cDNA libraries. TCRdb reprocessed the 5' RACE reads; each CDR3 protein has one entry and no DNA is given. The sample totals about 140,000 distinct CDR3 sequences; its top ten clones hold about 0.37%. Germline V gene data show CDR1 as SEHNR and CDR2 as FQNEAQ (reference sequence). The CDR3 extends over 15 amino acids. The sample taken for sequencing was naive CXCR3+ CD8+ T cells from blood. The subset is: CD45RO-CCR7+CD27+CD95- naive CD8+ T cells expressing CXCR3 (TNR3+). This TCR came from a human donor in good health. Some clones in this sample may be carry-over from other donors' samples. The rearrangement joins TRBV7-9 to TRBJ2-3; lacking DNA, the TRBD1 call made by TCRdb goes unchecked. The CDR3 loop reads CASSPGQSSTDTQYF.